These 9 T cell receptor beta chains originate from one sample sequenced in a study of radiation and T cells in renal cell carcinoma (dated by TCRdb to 2018 to 2020). What the time point label conveys for this sample: baseline pretreatment blood. The sample's treatment or condition label, in plain terms: 15 Gy SBRT to primary tumor, nephrectomy 4 weeks later. To prepare the library, the immunoSEQ multiplex PCR assay was applied. Not all clones reach the TCRdb copy of this immuneACCESS table, which keeps in-frame sequences only. Checked studies attribute under half of the gap to unresolved V genes and leave the rest unexplained. This sample comprises some 120,000 clones, roughly 80% of them detected only once. About 2.9% of the sample comes from the top ten. The sample in question was blood, obtained from a patient whose treatment included radiotherapy and nephrectomy. Receptors originate from a woman aged 55-69 years with renal cell carcinoma.

This chain connects TRBV2 to TRBJ2-7; 10 positions agree with TRBD1. Germline CDR1 and CDR2: SNHLY and FYNNEI. This CDR3 comprises 16 residues. V dropped 7 bases and J dropped 3; count of bases not matched to a gene: 12. In DNA, the CDR3 is TGTGCCAGCAACCTAGGGGGCGGGACAGGGGACTACGAGCAGTACTTC. Translation gives CASNLGGGTGDYEQYF.

This chain joins TRBV15 and TRBJ1-5, with D possibly being TRBD1 (5 bases). From germline, CDR1 is LNHNV and CDR2 YYDKDF (reference sequence). V lost 0 bases and J 5 bases, leaving 11 bases between the germline ends. This CDR3 has 15 residues. The CDR3 reads CATSRDPGGYQPQHF. Written as DNA, the CDR3 is TGTGCCACCAGCAGAGACCCTGGGGGTTATCAGCCCCAGCATTTT.

This rearrangement joins TRBV5-4 to TRBJ1-1; no definite D call. Germline V gene data show CDR1 as SGHNT and CDR2 as YYREEE (reference sequence). This CDR3 has 15 residues. V was pared by 4 bases and J by 1 base, with 14 bases between. The DNA of the CDR3 is TGTGCCAGCAGCCAAGAGCTTAATTCGAACACTGAAGCTTTCTTT. This encodes CASSQELNSNTEAFF.

About this clone itself: Other DNA variants within this sample encode the same CDR3. The chain combines TRBV5-1 with TRBJ2-7; 8 nucleotides agree with TRBD1. CDR3 length: 14 residues. Germline CDR1 and CDR2: SGHRS and YFSETQ. J lost 2 bases, V lost 5 bases, and 6 bases had no gene match. The CDR3 spells CASSPGQAPYEQYF. The CDR3 DNA is TGCGCCAGCAGTCCGGGACAGGCCCCCTACGAGCAGTACTTC.

The chain has TRBV7-6 and TRBJ2-1; a possible D gene is TRBD2 (6 bases). Germline CDR1 and CDR2: SGHVS and FNYEAQ. Between the trimmed V and J ends, which lost 0 bases and 2 bases, there was a span of 17 bases. This CDR3 region has 18 residues. CDR3 nucleotides: TGTGCCAGCAGCTTAGCGTGGACCCTAGCGCAGACCTACAATGAGCAGTTCTTC. It codes for CASSLAWTLAQTYNEQFF. Using reference TRBV7-6 and TRBJ2-1 for the parts outside the CDR3, the full variable domain is GAGVSQSPRYKVTKRGQDVALRCDPISGHVSLYWYRQALGQGPEFLTYFNYEAQQDKSGLPNDRFSAERPEGSISTLTIQRTEQRDSAMYRCASSLAWTLAQTYNEQFFGPGTRLTVL.

This clone was found a few times. The chain links TRBV4-1 to TRBJ2-7; 8 bases agree with TRBD2. Unmatched junction bases numbered 12, after V lost 5 bases and J lost 6 bases. Germline lookup yields CDR1 MGHRA and CDR2 YSYEKL. This CDR3 has 15 residues. CDR3 nucleotides: TGCGCCAGCAGCGCCACCGGGACTAGTTTTGCCGAGCAGTACTTC. It specifies CASSATGTSFAEQYF.

This chain links TRBV27 with TRBJ2-7, with D unresolved. From germline, CDR1 is MNHEY and CDR2 SMNVEV (reference sequence). V was shortened by 5 bases and J by 2 bases, with 13 bases between the two germline ends. The CDR3 loop spans 14 amino acids. Here the CDR3 DNA reads TGTGCCAGCAGTCCGTGGACGTCTCCCTACGAGCAGTACTTC. It yields the protein CASSPWTSPYEQYF.

The CDR3: CASSLDGGKLFF. The CDR3 bases are TGTGCCAGCAGCTTGGATGGGGGAAAACTGTTTTTT. This chain links TRBV11-2 with TRBJ1-4, with a tentative D call TRBD1 (5 bases). Germline V lookup: CDR1 SGHAT, CDR2 FQNNGV. CDR3 length: 12 amino acids. V lost 3 bases and J lost 10, with 9 bases in between.

CDR3 in DNA: TGCAGCGTTGAAGAGGCGGCTACCGGGGAGCTGTTTTTT. Residues: CSVEEAATGELFF. The chain has TRBV29-1 and TRBJ2-2; D gene uncertain. The CDR3 is 13 amino acids. In germline, CDR1 is SQVTM, CDR2 ANQGSEA. V was cut by 0 bases and J by 5 bases, with 7 bases left in between.